The sequence of this TCR beta chain was determined in a study of neurological immune-mediated disorders. Study-wide points: As far as clinical or MRI features were concerned, none was associated with the multiple sclerosis repertoire cluster. The greatest TCR clonal expansion appeared in HTLV-1-associated myelopathy and the smallest, falling below healthy controls, in multiple sclerosis.

This clonotype was recorded many times. Its matching antigen is unknown. Germline V CDR1 and CDR2: SGHDN, FVKESK. V lost 2 bases and J lost 4, with 15 bases in between. CDR3 length: 15 residues. Synthesis of cDNA was carried out by template-switch 5'RACE. The reaction used 10-nucleotide random UMIs. From 15-18 subjects, each sequencing run yielded over 160 million TCR-beta sequences. Each CDR3 protein is one row after TCRdb ran MiXCR on the 5' RACE reads. The sample lists 45,000 to 55,000 distinct CDR3 sequences; around 3.1% were seen once. J is TRBJ2-7 and V is TRBV14; no clear D. This sequence was found in a man aged 35 to 55 with multiple sclerosis. The sequenced sample was PBMCs. CDR3 nucleotide sequence: TGTGCCAGCAGCCAAAGACGGGCCTTCAGGTACGAGCAGTACTTC. This codes for CASSQRRAFRYEQYF.